This section outlines one T cell receptor beta chain sequence together with its context. V gave up 2 bases and J gave up 10 bases, with 16 bases separating them. The CDR3 has 15 amino acids. Germline loops: CDR1 SGHRS, CDR2 YFSETQ. This entry is derived from a study of blood T cell repertoires in COVID-19. Turning to the study itself: Whether acute or convalescent, the COVID-19 samples came from the United States, Italy and Spain.

Original handling: It was from reference gene primer amplification that nucleated cell counts were estimated. The repertoire was sequenced with immunoSEQ multiplex PCR; TCRdb's copy has only in-frame clones and lacks some. V and J calls plus clone size are reproduced from that table; the DNA served to infer D and trimming. The sample holds under 200,000 clones, less than 85% seen once. The participants were between roughly 18 and 89 years old and came from under 25 US areas. The sample taken for sequencing was PBMCs or T cells enriched from blood (not recorded which). This chain joins TRBV5-1 and TRBJ1-6; D gene uncertain. This TCR was recovered from a woman aged 60-75 years with acute COVID-19. CDR3 loop: CASSFGIEKRSPLHF. DNA for the CDR3: TGCGCCAGCAGCTTTGGCATAGAAAAGAGGTCACCCCTCCACTTT.